This T cell receptor (beta chain) comes out of a study of identical twins' blood T cells. Overall study: About 12 libraries, six alpha and six beta, gave around 48 million reads.

The CDR3 extends over 12 amino acids. Germline assignment: CDR1 DFQATT and CDR2 SNEGSKA (reference sequence). TCRdb used MiXCR to reprocess the 5' RACE reads, holding one entry per CDR3 protein. Among around 380,000 distinct CDR3 sequences listed, about 28% were seen once. With respect to this clonotype: A read error may produce the germline difference seen at one junction end.

V usage is TRBV20-1 and J usage is TRBJ2-1, with 8 bases that match TRBD2. The specimen sequenced was PBMCs. This TCR was sampled from a woman aged 18 to 55 in good health. The CDR3 spells CSARASGPWRIF. In DNA form, the CDR3 reads TGCAGTGCTAGAGCTAGCGGGCCCTGGCGGATCTTC.